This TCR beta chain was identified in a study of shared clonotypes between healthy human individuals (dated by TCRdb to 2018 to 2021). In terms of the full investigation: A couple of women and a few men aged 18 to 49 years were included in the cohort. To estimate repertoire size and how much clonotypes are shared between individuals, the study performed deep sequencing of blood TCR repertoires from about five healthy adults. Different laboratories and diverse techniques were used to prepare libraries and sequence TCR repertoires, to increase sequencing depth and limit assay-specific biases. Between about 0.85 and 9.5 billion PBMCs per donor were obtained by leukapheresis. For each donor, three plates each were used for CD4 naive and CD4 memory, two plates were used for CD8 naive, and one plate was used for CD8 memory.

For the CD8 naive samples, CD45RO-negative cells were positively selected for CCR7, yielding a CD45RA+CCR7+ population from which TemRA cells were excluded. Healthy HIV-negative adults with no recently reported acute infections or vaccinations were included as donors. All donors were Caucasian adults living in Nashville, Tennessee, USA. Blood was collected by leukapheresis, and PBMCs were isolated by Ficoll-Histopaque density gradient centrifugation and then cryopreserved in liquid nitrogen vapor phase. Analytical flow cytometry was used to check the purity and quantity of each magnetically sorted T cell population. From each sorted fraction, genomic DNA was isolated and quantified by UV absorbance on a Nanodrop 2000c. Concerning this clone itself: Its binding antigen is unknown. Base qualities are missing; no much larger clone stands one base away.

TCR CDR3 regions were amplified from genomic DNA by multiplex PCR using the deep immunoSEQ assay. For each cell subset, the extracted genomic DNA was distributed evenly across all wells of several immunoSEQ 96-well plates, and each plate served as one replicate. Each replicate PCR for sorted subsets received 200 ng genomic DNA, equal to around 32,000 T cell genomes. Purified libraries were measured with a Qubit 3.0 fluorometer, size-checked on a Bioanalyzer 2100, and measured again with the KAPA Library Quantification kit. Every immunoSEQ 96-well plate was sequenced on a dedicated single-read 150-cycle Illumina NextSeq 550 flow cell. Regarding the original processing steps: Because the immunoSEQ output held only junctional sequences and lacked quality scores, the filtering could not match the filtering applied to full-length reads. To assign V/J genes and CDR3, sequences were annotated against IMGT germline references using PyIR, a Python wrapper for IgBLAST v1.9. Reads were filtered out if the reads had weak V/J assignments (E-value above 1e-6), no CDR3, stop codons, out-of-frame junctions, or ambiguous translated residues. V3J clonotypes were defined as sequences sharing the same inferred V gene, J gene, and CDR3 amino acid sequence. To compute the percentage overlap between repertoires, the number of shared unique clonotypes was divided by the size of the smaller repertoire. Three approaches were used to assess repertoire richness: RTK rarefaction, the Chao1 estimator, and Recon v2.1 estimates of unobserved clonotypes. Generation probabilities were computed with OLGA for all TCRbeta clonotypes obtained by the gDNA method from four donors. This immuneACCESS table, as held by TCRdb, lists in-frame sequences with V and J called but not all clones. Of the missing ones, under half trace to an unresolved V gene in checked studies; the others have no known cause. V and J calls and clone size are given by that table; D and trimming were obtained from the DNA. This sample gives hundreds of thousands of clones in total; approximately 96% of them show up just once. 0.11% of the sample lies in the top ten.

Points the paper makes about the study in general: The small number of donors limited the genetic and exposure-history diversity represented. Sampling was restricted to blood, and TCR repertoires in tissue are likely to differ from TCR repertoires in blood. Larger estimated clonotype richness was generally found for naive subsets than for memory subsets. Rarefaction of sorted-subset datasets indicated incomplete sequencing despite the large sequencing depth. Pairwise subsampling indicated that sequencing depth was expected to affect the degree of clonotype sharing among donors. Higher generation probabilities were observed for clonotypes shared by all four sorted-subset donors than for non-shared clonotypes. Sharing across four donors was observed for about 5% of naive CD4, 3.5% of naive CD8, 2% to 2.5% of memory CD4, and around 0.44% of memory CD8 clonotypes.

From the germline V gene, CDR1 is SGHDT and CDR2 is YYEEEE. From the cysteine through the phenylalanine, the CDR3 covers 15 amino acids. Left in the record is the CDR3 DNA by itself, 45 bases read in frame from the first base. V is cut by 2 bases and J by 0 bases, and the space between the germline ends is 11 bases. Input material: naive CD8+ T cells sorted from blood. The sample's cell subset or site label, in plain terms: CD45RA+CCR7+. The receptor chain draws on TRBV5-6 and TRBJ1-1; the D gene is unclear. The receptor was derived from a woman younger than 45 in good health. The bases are TGTGCCAGCAGCTTTTCGGCACTAATGAACACTGAAGCTTTCTTT. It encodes CASSFSALMNTEAFF.